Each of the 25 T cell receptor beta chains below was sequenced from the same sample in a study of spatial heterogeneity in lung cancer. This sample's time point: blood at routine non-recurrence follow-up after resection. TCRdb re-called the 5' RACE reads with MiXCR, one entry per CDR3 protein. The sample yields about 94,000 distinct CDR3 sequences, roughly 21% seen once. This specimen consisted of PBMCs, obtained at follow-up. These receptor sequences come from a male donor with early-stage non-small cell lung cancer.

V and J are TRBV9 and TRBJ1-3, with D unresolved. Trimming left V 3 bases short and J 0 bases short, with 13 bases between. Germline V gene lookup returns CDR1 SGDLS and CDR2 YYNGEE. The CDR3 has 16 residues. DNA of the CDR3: TGTGCCAGCAGCGCTGCTTCGACGGTCTCTGGAAACACCATATATTTT. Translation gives CASSAASTVSGNTIYF.

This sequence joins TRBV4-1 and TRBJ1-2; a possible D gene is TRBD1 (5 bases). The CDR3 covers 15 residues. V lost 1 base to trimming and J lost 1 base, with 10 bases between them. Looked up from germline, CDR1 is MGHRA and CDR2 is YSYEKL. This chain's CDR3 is CASSQGAGLNYGYTF. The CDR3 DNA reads TGCGCCAGCAGCCAAGGTGCGGGACTTAACTATGGCTACACCTTC.

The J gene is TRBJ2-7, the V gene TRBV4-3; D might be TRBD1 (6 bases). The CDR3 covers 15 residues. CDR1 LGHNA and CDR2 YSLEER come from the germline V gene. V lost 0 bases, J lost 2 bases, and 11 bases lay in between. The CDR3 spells CASSQDLDRTYEQYV. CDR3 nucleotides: TGCGCCAGCAGCCAAGATTTGGACAGAACCTACGAGCAGTACGTC.

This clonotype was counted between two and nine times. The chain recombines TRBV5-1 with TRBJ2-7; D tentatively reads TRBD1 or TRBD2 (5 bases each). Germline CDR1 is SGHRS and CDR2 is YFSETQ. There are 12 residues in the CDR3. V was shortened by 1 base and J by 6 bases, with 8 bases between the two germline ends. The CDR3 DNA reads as TGCGCCAGCAGCTTGACAGGACTCGAGCAGTACTTC. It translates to CASSLTGLEQYF. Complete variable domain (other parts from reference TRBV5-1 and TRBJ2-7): KAGVTQTPRYLIKTRGQQVTLSCSPISGHRSVSWYQQTPGQGLQFLFEYFSETQRNKGNFPGRFSGRQFSNSRSEMNVSTLELGDSALYLCASSLTGLEQYFGPGTRLTVT.

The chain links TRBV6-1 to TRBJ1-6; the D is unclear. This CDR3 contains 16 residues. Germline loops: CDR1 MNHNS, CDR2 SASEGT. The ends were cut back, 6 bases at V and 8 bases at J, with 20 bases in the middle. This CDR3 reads CASSRTPDGYDSPLHF. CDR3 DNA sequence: TGTGCCAGCAGCCGAACCCCCGACGGTTATGATTCACCCCTCCACTTT.

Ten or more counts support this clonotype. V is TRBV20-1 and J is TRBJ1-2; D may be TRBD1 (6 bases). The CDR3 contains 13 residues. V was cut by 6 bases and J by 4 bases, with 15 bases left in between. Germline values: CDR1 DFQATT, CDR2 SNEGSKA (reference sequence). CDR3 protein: CSADQGITYGYTF. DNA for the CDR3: TGCAGTGCCGACCAGGGGATAACCTATGGCTACACCTTC.

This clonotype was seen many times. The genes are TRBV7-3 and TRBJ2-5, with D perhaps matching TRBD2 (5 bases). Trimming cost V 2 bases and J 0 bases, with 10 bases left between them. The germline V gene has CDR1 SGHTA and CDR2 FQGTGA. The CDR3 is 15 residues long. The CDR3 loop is CASSLVPGNQETQYF. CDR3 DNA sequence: TGTGCCAGCAGCTTAGTTCCGGGAAACCAAGAGACCCAGTACTTC.

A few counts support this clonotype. CDR3: CASSYASLDTQYF. The CDR3 DNA is TGTGCCAGCAGTTACGCCTCCTTGGATACGCAGTATTTT. The chain is built from TRBV6-5 and TRBJ2-3; unclear D gene. CDR3 length: 13 residues. Trimming shortened V by 2 bases and J by 6 bases, and 9 bases separated the two germline ends. CDR1 and CDR2 (germline): MNHEY, SVGAGI.

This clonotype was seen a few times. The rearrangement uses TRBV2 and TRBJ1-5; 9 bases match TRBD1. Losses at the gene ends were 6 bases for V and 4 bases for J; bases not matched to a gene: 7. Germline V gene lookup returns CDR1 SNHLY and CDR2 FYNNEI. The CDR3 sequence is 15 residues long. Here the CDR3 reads CASSAGQGRNQPQHF. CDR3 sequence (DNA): TGTGCCAGCAGCGCCGGACAGGGGAGAAATCAGCCCCAGCATTTT. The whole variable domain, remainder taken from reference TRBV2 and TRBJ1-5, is EPEVTQTPSHQVTQMGQEVILRCVPISNHLYFYWYRQILGQKVEFLVSFYNNEISEKSEIFDDQFSVERPDGSNFTLKIRSTKLEDSAMYFCASSAGQGRNQPQHFGDGTRLSIL.

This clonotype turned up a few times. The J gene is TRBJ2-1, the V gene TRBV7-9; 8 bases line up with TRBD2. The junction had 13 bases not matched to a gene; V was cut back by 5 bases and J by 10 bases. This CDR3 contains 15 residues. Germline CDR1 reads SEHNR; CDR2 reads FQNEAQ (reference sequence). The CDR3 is CASSPLGLVDGEQFF. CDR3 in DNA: TGTGCCAGCAGCCCCCTGGGACTAGTCGATGGCGAGCAGTTCTTC.

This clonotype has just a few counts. Here the CDR3 reads CSASVLAGWHNEQFF. CDR3 DNA sequence: TGCAGTGCTAGTGTGCTAGCGGGATGGCACAATGAGCAGTTCTTC. J is TRBJ2-1 and V is TRBV20-1; 9 bases align to TRBD2. After removal of 3 bases from V and 5 bases from J, the junction contained 8 bases not matched to a gene. Germline loops: CDR1 DFQATT, CDR2 SNEGSKA (reference sequence). The CDR3 runs to 15 residues.

The CDR3 is CSVHDLNYGYTF. DNA for the CDR3: TGCAGCGTTCACGACCTTAACTATGGCTACACCTTC. The genes are TRBV29-1 and TRBJ1-2; D gene unclear. Germline assignment: CDR1 SQVTM and CDR2 ANQGSEA. The CDR3 is 12 residues long. Trimming cost V 5 bases and J 1 base, with 8 bases left between them.

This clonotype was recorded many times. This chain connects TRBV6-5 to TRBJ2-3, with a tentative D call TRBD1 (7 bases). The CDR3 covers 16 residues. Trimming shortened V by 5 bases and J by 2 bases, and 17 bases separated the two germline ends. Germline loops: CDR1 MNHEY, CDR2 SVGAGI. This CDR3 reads CASSNRGTAVTDTQYF. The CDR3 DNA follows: TGTGCCAGCAGTAATCGGGGGACAGCCGTCACAGATACGCAGTATTTT.

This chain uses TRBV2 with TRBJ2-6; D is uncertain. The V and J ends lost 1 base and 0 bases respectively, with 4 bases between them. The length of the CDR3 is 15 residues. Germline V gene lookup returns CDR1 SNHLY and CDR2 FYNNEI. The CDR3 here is CASSEVLSGANVLTF. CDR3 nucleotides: TGTGCCAGCAGTGAAGTGCTCTCTGGGGCCAACGTCCTGACTTTC.

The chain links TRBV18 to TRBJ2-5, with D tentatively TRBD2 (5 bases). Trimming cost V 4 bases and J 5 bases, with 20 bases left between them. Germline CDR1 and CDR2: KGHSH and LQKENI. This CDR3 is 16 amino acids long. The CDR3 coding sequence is TGTGCCAGCTCACTTGATCCGTCGGGAAGCTGGGAGACCCAGTACTTC. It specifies CASSLDPSGSWETQYF.

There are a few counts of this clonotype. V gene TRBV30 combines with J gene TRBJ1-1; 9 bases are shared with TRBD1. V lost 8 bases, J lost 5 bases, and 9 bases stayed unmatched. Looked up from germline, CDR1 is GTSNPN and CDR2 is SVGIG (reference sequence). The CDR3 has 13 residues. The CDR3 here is CATNYRGRTEAFF. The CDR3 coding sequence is TGTGCCACCAACTACAGGGGGCGGACTGAAGCTTTCTTT.

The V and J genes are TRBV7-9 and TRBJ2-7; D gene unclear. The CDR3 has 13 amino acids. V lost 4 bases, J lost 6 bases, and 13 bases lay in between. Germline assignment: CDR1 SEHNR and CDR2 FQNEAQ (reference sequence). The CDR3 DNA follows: TGTGCCAGCAGCTCGTCCAGATACACCGAGCAGTACGTC. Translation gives CASSSSRYTEQYV.

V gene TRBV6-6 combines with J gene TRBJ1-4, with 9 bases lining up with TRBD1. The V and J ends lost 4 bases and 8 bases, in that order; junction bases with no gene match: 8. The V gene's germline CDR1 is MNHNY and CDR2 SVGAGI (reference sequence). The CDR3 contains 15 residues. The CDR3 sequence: CASSFQQGAGEKLFF. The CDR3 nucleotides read TGTGCCAGCAGTTTCCAACAGGGGGCAGGAGAAAAACTGTTTTTT.

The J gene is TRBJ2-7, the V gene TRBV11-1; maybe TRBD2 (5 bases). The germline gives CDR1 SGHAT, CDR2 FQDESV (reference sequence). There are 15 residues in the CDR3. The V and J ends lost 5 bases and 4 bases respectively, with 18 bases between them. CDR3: CASSNNHHSGYEQYF. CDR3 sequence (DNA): TGTGCCAGCAGCAACAATCACCATTCGGGGTACGAGCAGTACTTC.

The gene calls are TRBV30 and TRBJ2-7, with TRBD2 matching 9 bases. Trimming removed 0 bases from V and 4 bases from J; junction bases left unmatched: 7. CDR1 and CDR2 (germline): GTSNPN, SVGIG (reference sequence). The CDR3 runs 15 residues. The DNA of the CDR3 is TGTGCCTGGAGTGTCCTTAGCGGGAGAGGTTACGAGCAGTACTTC. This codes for CAWSVLSGRGYEQYF.

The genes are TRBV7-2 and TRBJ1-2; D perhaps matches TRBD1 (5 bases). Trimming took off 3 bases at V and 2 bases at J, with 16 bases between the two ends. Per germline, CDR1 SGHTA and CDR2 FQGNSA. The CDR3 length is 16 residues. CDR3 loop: CASSFDGGRQNYGYTF. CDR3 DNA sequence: TGTGCCAGCAGCTTCGACGGCGGGAGACAGAACTATGGCTACACCTTC.

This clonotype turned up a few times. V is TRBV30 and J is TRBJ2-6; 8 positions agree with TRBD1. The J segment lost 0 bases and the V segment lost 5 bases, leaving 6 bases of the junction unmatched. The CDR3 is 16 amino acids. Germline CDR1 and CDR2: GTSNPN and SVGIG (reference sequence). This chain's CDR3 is CAWDPGQVSGANVLTF. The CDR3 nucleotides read TGTGCCTGGGACCCGGGACAGGTCTCTGGGGCCAACGTCCTGACTTTC.

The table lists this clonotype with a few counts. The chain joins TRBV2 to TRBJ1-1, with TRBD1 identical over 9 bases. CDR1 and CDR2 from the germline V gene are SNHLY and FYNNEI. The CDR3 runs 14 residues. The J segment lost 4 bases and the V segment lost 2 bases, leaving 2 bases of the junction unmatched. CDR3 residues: CASSETGGFTEAFF. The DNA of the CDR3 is TGTGCCAGCAGTGAAACAGGGGGCTTCACTGAAGCTTTCTTT. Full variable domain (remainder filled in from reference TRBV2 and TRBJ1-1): EPEVTQTPSHQVTQMGQEVILRCVPISNHLYFYWYRQILGQKVEFLVSFYNNEISEKSEIFDDQFSVERPDGSNFTLKIRSTKLEDSAMYFCASSETGGFTEAFFGQGTRLTVV.

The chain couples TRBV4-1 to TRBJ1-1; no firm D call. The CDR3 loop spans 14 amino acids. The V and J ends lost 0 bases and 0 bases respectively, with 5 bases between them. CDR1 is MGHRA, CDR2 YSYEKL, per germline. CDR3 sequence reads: CASSQEAMNTEAFF. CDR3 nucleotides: TGCGCCAGCAGCCAAGAAGCCATGAACACTGAAGCTTTCTTT.

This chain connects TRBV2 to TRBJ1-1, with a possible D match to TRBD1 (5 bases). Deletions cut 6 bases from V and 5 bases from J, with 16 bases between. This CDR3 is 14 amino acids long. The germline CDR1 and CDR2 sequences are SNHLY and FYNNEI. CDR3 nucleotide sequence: TGTGCCAGCAGCCCGACAGAGTTAAAGACTGAAGCTTTCTTT. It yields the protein CASSPTELKTEAFF.